Below, one T cell receptor (beta chain) is given with its context. V shed 5 bases, J shed 4 bases, and the junction held 7 bases outside the gene matches. Germline V gene sequence: CDR1 SGHVS, CDR2 FNYEAQ. This CDR3 region has 15 residues. This record comes from a study of OX40 agonist ivuxolimab in advanced cancers. Assay: immunoSEQ multiplex PCR; the TCRdb copy retains only in-frame clones and omits some. The repertoire holds tens of thousands of clones, with approximately 84% as singletons. The sample was CD4+ or CD8+ T cells sorted from blood, taken in a trial of the OX40 agonist ivuxolimab. This receptor was obtained from an adult with an advanced solid tumor such as melanoma, head and neck, liver or kidney cancer. This rearrangement joins TRBV7-6 to TRBJ2-1; 8 nucleotides line up with TRBD1. The chain's CDR3 is CASSPGQGGYNEQFF. The CDR3 nucleotides read TGTGCCAGCAGCCCCGGACAGGGCGGATACAATGAGCAGTTCTTC.